The present T cell receptor beta chain was sequenced within a study of T cell responses to AZD1222 COVID-19 vaccine. Study summary: Pooled samples include second doses given at about 4 or 12 weeks. Study-level points and caveats: In the spike-specific TCR repertoire, nearly half reportedly target unmutated variant regions.

Deletions cut 7 bases from V and 2 bases from J, with 15 bases between. CDR3 size: 15 residues. CDR1 MNHEY and CDR2 SMNVEV come from the germline V gene (reference sequence). Only in-frame clones appear in the TCRdb table, and some are missing; sequencing was by immunoSEQ multiplex PCR. The table has approximately 160,000 clones, about 90% seen once. Worth noting for this clone: Its antigen is unidentified.

This rearrangement joins TRBV27 to TRBJ1-5; maybe TRBD1 (6 bases). The sequencing used peripheral blood, collected on day 0 of AZD1222 vaccination. The clonotype comes from an adult in good health. The CDR3 spells CASNPQGGRNQPQHF. CDR3 nucleotides: TGTGCCAGCAACCCACAGGGAGGGCGCAATCAGCCCCAGCATTTT.